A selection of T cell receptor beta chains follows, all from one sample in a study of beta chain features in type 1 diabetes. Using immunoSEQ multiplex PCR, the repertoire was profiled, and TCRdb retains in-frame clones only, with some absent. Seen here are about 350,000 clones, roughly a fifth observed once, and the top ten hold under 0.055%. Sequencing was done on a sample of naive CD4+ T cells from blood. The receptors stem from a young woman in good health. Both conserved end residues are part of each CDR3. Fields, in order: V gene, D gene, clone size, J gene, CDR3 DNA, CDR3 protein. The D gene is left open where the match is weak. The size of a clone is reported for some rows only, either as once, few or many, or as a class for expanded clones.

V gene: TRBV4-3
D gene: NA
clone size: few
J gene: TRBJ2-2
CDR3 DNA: TGCGCCAGCAGCCAAGATCTTACCGGGGAGCTGTTTTTT
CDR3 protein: CASSQDLTGELFF

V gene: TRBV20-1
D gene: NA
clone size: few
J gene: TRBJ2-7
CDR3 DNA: TGCAGTGCTAGAGGGCGGTACGAGCAGTACTTC
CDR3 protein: CSARGRYEQYF

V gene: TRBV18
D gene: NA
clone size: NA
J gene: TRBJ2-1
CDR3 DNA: TGTGCCAGCTCACCACTTGTTACGAGTTACAATGAGCAGTTCTTC
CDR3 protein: CASSPLVTSYNEQFF

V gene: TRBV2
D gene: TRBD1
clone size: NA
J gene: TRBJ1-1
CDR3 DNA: TGTGCCATTGGACAGGGTTCTTACACTGAAGCTTTCTTT
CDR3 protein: CAIGQGSYTEAFF

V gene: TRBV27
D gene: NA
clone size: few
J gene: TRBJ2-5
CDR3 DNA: TGTGCCAGCAGTTTTGGGGCCTTTCAAGAGACCCAGTACTTC
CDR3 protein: CASSFGAFQETQYF

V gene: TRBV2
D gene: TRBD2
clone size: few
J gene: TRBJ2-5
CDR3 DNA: TGTGCCAGTGTGCCTGGACTAGCGAAAGAGACCCAGTACTTC
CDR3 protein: CASVPGLAKETQYF

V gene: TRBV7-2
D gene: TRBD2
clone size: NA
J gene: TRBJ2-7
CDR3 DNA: TGTGCCAGCAGCTGGGAACTAGCGGGGGGGCGCGAGCAGTACTTC
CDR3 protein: CASSWELAGGREQYF

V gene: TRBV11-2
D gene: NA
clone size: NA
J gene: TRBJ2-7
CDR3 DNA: TGTGCCAGCAGCTTGGGACACCAGCAGTACTTC
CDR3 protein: CASSLGHQQYF

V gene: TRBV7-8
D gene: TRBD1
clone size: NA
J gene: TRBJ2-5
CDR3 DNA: TGTGCCAGCAGCTTAGCCCGACAGGGAGTTTGGGAGACCCAGTACTTC
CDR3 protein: CASSLARQGVWETQYF

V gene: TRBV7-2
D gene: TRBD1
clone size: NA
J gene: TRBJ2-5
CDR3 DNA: TGTGCCAGCAGTTTTGGGACAGGGGGAATAAGAGAGACCCAGTACTTC
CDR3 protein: CASSFGTGGIRETQYF

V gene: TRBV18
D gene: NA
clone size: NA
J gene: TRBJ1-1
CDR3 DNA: TGTGCCAGCTCACCAAGGCGGGGGATGAACACTGAAGCTTTCTTT
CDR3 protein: CASSPRRGMNTEAFF

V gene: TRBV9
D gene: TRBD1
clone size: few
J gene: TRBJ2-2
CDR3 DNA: TGTGCCAGCAGCGTCGACTCGACAGGGACCGGGGAGCTGTTTTTT
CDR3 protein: CASSVDSTGTGELFF

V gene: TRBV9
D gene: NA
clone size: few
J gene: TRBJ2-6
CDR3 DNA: TGTGCCAGCAGCGTGGCTGGACAGGGGGCCAACGTCCTGACTTTC
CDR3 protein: CASSVAGQGANVLTF